A single sample gave rise to the 4 T cell receptor beta chains below, sequenced in a study of vaccination effects on CD4 cells after COVID-19. Culture proceeded for approximately 9 days, and CD4+ T cells were then isolated. TCRdb's copy holds only in-frame clones and misses some; the assay was immunoSEQ multiplex PCR. The sample records about 76,000 clones, roughly three quarters being singletons. No antigen has been assigned to these receptors. The sequenced sample was CD4+ T cells from PBMCs cultured without peptide, obtained before COVID-19 vaccination. Receptor source: a human donor who received a COVID-19 vaccine.

V gene TRBV10-1 combines with J gene TRBJ2-1; 9 bases line up with TRBD1. The CDR3 is 14 amino acids. The germline V gene encodes CDR1 WNHNN and CDR2 SYGVQD (reference sequence). V trimming: 5 bases; J trimming: 8 bases; junction bases outside the gene matches: 7. The CDR3 DNA is TGCGCCAGCAGTCCCGGGACAGGGCGGTATGAGCAGTTCTTC. Amino acids: CASSPGTGRYEQFF.

J is TRBJ1-5 and V is TRBV7-9; D is perhaps TRBD1 (5 bases). CDR1 is SEHNR, CDR2 FQNEAQ, per germline (reference sequence). The CDR3 sequence is 13 residues long. V was pared by 3 bases and J by 2 bases, with 5 bases between. CDR3 bases: TGTGCCAGCAGCTTGACAGGCAATCAGCCCCAGCATTTT. Encoded protein: CASSLTGNQPQHF.

The V gene is TRBV5-1, the J gene TRBJ1-2; possible D gene TRBD1, 6 bases. CDR1 is SGHRS and CDR2 is YFSETQ in the germline V gene. V lost 0 bases to trimming and J lost 5 bases, with 11 bases between them. This CDR3 has 14 amino acids. The CDR3 loop reads CASSLDRVGYGYTF. CDR3 coding DNA: TGCGCCAGCAGCTTGGACAGGGTTGGGTATGGCTACACCTTC.

The J gene is TRBJ2-1, the V gene TRBV7-2; tentative D call: TRBD1 (6 bases). V was cut by 4 bases and J by 0 bases, with 22 bases left in between. Germline V gene sequence: CDR1 SGHTA, CDR2 FQGNSA. The length of the CDR3 is 19 residues. The CDR3, as DNA: TGTGCCAGCAGCTCCCCCGGGACAATACTCTCGTTCTCCTACAATGAGCAGTTCTTC. It translates to CASSSPGTILSFSYNEQFF.